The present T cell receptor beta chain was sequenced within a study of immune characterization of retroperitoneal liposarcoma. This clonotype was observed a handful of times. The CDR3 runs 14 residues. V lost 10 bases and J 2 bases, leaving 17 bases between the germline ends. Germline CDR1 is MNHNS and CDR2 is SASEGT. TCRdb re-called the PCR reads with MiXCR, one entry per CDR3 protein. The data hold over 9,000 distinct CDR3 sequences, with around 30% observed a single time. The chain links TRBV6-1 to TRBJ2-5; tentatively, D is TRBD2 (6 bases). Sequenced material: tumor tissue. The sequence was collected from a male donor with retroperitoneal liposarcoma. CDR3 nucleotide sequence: TGTGCCACCGGGAGTCTGAGCGGACAAGAGACCCAGTACTTC. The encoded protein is CATGSLSGQETQYF.